What follows are 8 T cell receptor beta chains derived from one specimen sequenced in a study of CD8+CD57+ T cells in acquired aplastic anemia. Patients chosen for sequencing had shown CD8+CD57+ cell expansion by flow cytometry. The template for TCR beta VDJ and CDR3 sequence profiling was genomic DNA. TCRdb re-called the reads through MiXCR, storing one row per CDR3 protein. Of 150,000 to 200,000 distinct CDR3 sequences in the sample, 40% to 55% were seen once. Material: sorted CD4+, CD8+, or CD8+CD57+ T cells (not recorded which) from PBMCs. Every receptor here comes from a human donor with aplastic anemia.

V and J are TRBV19 and TRBJ1-2; 8 bases are a match to TRBD1. CDR3 length: 11 amino acids. The V and J ends lost 8 bases and 7 bases, in that order; junction bases with no gene match: 3. CDR1 is LNHDA, CDR2 SQIVND, per germline (reference sequence). This chain's CDR3 is CASVDRGGYTF. In DNA, the CDR3 is TGTGCCAGTGTTGACAGGGGTGGCTACACCTTC.

The J gene is TRBJ2-7, the V gene TRBV15; D not certain. Looked up from germline, CDR1 is LNHNV and CDR2 is YYDKDF (reference sequence). The CDR3 totals 12 residues. V was clipped by 0 bases and J by 9 bases, with 9 bases between them. CDR3 sequence: CATSRERIGQYF. Here the CDR3 DNA reads TGTGCCACCAGCAGAGAAAGGATCGGGCAGTACTTC.

The chain joins TRBV20-1 to TRBJ1-2, with a possible D match to TRBD1 (6 bases). The CDR3 runs to 16 residues. Germline assignment: CDR1 DFQATT and CDR2 SNEGSKA (reference sequence). CDR3 region: CSASTVGGEGVYGYTF. In DNA form, the CDR3 reads TGCAGCGCCTCAACCGTAGGGGGGGAGGGGGTTTATGGCTACACCTTC.

This clonotype showed up many times. V gene TRBV6-6 combines with J gene TRBJ2-3; no clear D. Trimming removed 0 bases from V and 3 bases from J, with 7 bases in between. This CDR3 is built from 14 residues. Germline lookup yields CDR1 MNHNY and CDR2 SVGAGI (reference sequence). CDR3: CASSYSSPTDTQYF. The DNA for the CDR3 is TGTGCCAGCAGTTACTCGAGTCCGACAGATACGCAGTATTTT.

This clonotype was detected many times. V is TRBV2 and J is TRBJ1-2; D might be TRBD1 (6 bases). V gave up 4 bases and J gave up 2 bases, with 11 bases separating them. The CDR3 covers 14 residues. Per the germline V gene, CDR1 is SNHLY and CDR2 is FYNNEI. The CDR3 region has the DNA TGTGCCAGCAGTGCCCAACAGGGAAACTATGGCTACACCTTC. Protein: CASSAQQGNYGYTF.

This clonotype was picked up a small number of times. This rearrangement joins TRBV29-1 to TRBJ1-2, with 7 bases lining up with TRBD1. Germline loops: CDR1 SQVTM, CDR2 ANQGSEA. The V segment lost 7 bases and the J segment 0 bases; nucleotides outside the gene matches: 14. This CDR3 is built from 16 residues. The CDR3 sequence: CSAPGQKGDSNYGYTF. In DNA form, the CDR3 reads TGCAGCGCCCCGGGACAGAAAGGAGATTCTAACTATGGCTACACCTTC.

This chain connects TRBV3-1 to TRBJ1-2; tentative D call: TRBD1 (5 bases). This CDR3 comprises 16 residues. Germline assignment: CDR1 LGHDT and CDR2 YNNKEL (reference sequence). The V gene lost 0 bases and the J gene lost 4 bases, with 15 bases spanning the gap. The CDR3 sequence: CASSQDGTRGIYGYTF. As DNA, the CDR3 is TGTGCCAGCAGCCAAGATGGAACGAGGGGAATCTATGGCTACACCTTC.

About this clonotype: It may be a read error: a sequence one base away is much more abundant. V is TRBV18 and J is TRBJ2-5, with D possibly TRBD2 on 5 matching bases. CDR1 is KGHSH and CDR2 is LQKENI in the germline V gene. This CDR3 comprises 13 residues. Here the CDR3 DNA reads TGTGTCAGCTCACCATCGGAGCGGATAGGCCAGTACTTC. Translation gives CVSSPSERIGQYF.